This T cell receptor (beta chain) comes out of a study of T cells after yellow fever vaccination. Study overall: Any fraction with a low cell number was prepared using SMART-Seq v4 Ultra Low Input. Study findings and constraints: Subsequent booster samples again held most clones from primary vaccination (around 96% CD4, about 90% CD8).

Researchers made TCR cDNA using 5'RACE template switching, and this step added a universal primer site and UMIs. TCRdb processed the 5' RACE reads anew with MiXCR; each CDR3 protein has one entry. The sample yields about 550,000 distinct CDR3 sequences, roughly 19% seen once. Remarks on this clonotype: No antigen is known for it.

The V and J ends lost 4 bases and 3 bases respectively, with 17 bases between them. The CDR3 sequence is 16 residues long. Germline CDR1 is SGHDT and CDR2 is YYEEEE. The chain combines TRBV5-6 with TRBJ2-1; D is unresolved. The specimen comprised PBMCs, sampled 15 days after the yellow fever booster vaccination. This sequence originates from a man under 40 who received the YFV17D yellow fever vaccine. The CDR3 DNA is TGTGCCAGCAGCCTTGCGAGTGACGGAATCTACAATGAGCAGTTCTTC. This codes for CASSLASDGIYNEQFF.